These T cell receptor beta chains were read from a single sample in a study of blood T cell repertoires in COVID-19. Data came from immunoSEQ multiplex PCR; TCRdb stores just in-frame clones and leaves some out. The profile shows about 220,000 clones, around 83% of them singletons. Sequenced: PBMCs or T cells enriched from blood (not recorded which). These receptors were obtained from a woman aged 40 to 50 with acute COVID-19. The CDR3 runs from the conserved cysteine through the conserved F or W. Each record gives: clone size, D gene, V gene, CDR3 length, J gene, CDR3 DNA, CDR3 protein. A D gene is named only where the DNA matches it firmly. Clone size is not always given. Where it is, it says once, few, many or a class for expanded clones.

.,TRBD1,TRBV6-2/TRBV6-3,17,TRBJ1-6,TGTGCCAGCAGTCCCCGCGACAGGGAAGGGCCTTATTCACCCCTCCACTTT,CASSPRDREGPYSPLHF
.,TRBD1,TRBV13,14,TRBJ2-2,TGTGCCAGCATCGGACAGGGGGACACCGGGGAGCTGTTTTTT,CASIGQGDTGELFF
.,.,TRBV15,16,TRBJ1-1,TGTGCCACCAGCAGAGATGGTTCCTGGGGGGACACTGAAGCTTTCTTT,CATSRDGSWGDTEAFF
.,.,TRBV7-2,13,TRBJ2-7,TGTGCCAGCAGCTTCTCGAGTCCCTACGAGCAGTACTTC,CASSFSSPYEQYF
few,TRBD1,TRBV10-2,15,TRBJ1-5,TGCGCCAGCAGTATCGGACAGGGAGGCAATCAGCCCCAGCATTTT,CASSIGQGGNQPQHF
.,TRBD2,TRBV14,15,TRBJ2-1,TGTGCCAGCAGCTTACTAGCGGGGAGCTACAATGAGCAGTTCTTC,CASSLLAGSYNEQFF
.,.,TRBV2,13,TRBJ1-6,TGTGCCAGCAGTGTACAGGGAAATTCACCCCTCCACTTT,CASSVQGNSPLHF
.,.,TRBV7-2,14,TRBJ1-1,TGTGCCAGCAGCTTCCCACAGAAGAACACTGAAGCTTTCTTT,CASSFPQKNTEAFF
.,.,TRBV15,15,TRBJ1-5,TGTGCCACCAGCAAACCGACTGGCCCGAATCAGCCCCAGCATTTT,CATSKPTGPNQPQHF
.,TRBD1,TRBV30,13,TRBJ1-4,TGTGCCTCCATAACAGGGGCTCCGGAAAAACTGTTTTTT,CASITGAPEKLFF
.,.,TRBV3-1/TRBV3-2,16,TRBJ2-3,TGTGCCAGCAGCCAAGTCGGGGTAAGAAGCACAGATACGCAGTATTTT,CASSQVGVRSTDTQYF
.,.,TRBV20-1,11,TRBJ1-2,TGCAGTGCCCACGACAGCCATGGCTACACCTTC,CSAHDSHGYTF
.,TRBD1,TRBV18,14,TRBJ2-7,TGTGCCAGCTCAAAGGACAGGGTAGGCTACGAGCAGTACTTC,CASSKDRVGYEQYF
.,.,TRBV12-3/TRBV12-4,13,TRBJ2-2,TGTGCCAGCAGCACCTCGCGGACCGGGGAGCTGTTTTTT,CASSTSRTGELFF
.,TRBD1,TRBV28,14,TRBJ1-6,TGTGCCAGCAGAGCCAGGGGGATGGTAGGGCCCCTCCACTTT,CASRARGMVGPLHF
.,.,TRBV15,13,TRBJ1-1,TGTGCCACCAGCAGAGATGCGTCCACTGAAGCTTTCTTT,CATSRDASTEAFF
.,TRBD1,TRBV7-7,13,TRBJ2-5,TGTGCCAGCAGTACCGACAGGGGCGAGACCCAGTACTTC,CASSTDRGETQYF
.,.,TRBV29-1,13,TRBJ1-4,TGCAGCGTTAACAGGGAATCTAATGAAAAACTGTTTTTT,CSVNRESNEKLFF
.,.,TRBV7-9,11,TRBJ2-1,TGTGCCAGCAGCCTTAGCGGCGAGCAGTTCTTC,CASSLSGEQFF
.,.,TRBV30,14,TRBJ1-4,TGTGCCTGGAGATCAGGGCCAACCGGTGAAAAACTGTTTTTT,CAWRSGPTGEKLFF
.,.,TRBV6-1,14,TRBJ1-3,TGTGCCAGCAGTGAAGCTGTTCCGGGGAACACCATATATTTT,CASSEAVPGNTIYF
.,.,TRBV7-9,16,TRBJ2-1,TGTGCCAGCAGCTTGCAGGCGGGGAGCTCCTACAATGAGCAGTTCTTC,CASSLQAGSSYNEQFF
.,.,TRBV3-1/TRBV3-2,18,TRBJ1-6,TGTGCCAGCAGCCCACTCCCTCTGGACTTCTACTCCAATTCACCCCTCCACTTT,CASSPLPLDFYSNSPLHF
.,.,TRBV3-1/TRBV3-2,15,TRBJ1-2,TGTGCCAGCAGCGGCGGCTATTCGGGGGGCGGTGGCTACACCTTC,CASSGGYSGGGGYTF
.,.,TRBV27,17,TRBJ1-6,TGTGCCAGCAGTCCACGGGGTAGGGACTATGAGGGACTGCCCCTCCACTTT,CASSPRGRDYEGLPLHF
few,TRBD1,TRBV3-1/TRBV3-2,16,TRBJ2-7,TGTGCCAGCAGCCAAGACCCCGGGACAGGGGGCGACGAGCAGTACTTC,CASSQDPGTGGDEQYF